One sample yielded the 16 T cell receptor beta chains listed below, sequenced in a study of blood T cell repertoires in COVID-19. Produced via immunoSEQ multiplex PCR; TCRdb's table is partial and in-frame only. The table includes some 390,000 clones, approximately 90% detected once. The sequenced sample was peripheral blood. The receptors originated from a middle-aged woman with COVID-19, enrolled during active disease.

This chain uses TRBV5-5 with TRBJ2-3; a weak D match, TRBD2 (5 bases). The V end was cut by 0 bases, the J end by 2 bases, with 13 bases between. The germline gives CDR1 SGHKS, CDR2 YYEKEE (reference sequence). CDR3 length: 16 residues. The DNA for the CDR3 is TGTGCCAGCAGCTTGGTTCGGGGTGGTAACACAGATACGCAGTATTTT. Its translation is CASSLVRGGNTDTQYF.

This chain connects TRBV7-2 to TRBJ1-6, with a tentative D call TRBD1 (5 bases). Germline assignment: CDR1 SGHTA and CDR2 FQGNSA. There are 17 residues in the CDR3. V lost 6 bases and J lost 3, with 18 bases in between. The DNA of the CDR3 is TGTGCCAGCAGATCTCTGGGGCAGGGTATCTATAATTCACCCCTCCACTTT. Amino acids: CASRSLGQGIYNSPLHF.

The V gene is TRBV6-5, the J gene TRBJ2-1, with 7 bases lining up with TRBD2. CDR1 is MNHEY and CDR2 is SVGAGI in the germline V gene. This CDR3 contains 13 residues. V trimming: 8 bases; J trimming: 7 bases; junction bases outside the gene matches: 8. CDR3 residues: CASYRGSGNEQFF. CDR3 sequence (DNA): TGTGCCAGCTATCGCGGGAGTGGGAATGAGCAGTTCTTC.

CDR3 protein: CAWNPGGAGGETQYF. The CDR3 DNA follows: TGTGCCTGGAACCCCGGTGGAGCCGGGGGGGAGACCCAGTACTTC. The gene calls are TRBV30 and TRBJ2-5; 7 bases align to TRBD2. The CDR3 spans 15 residues. The J segment lost 5 bases and the V segment lost 4 bases, leaving 13 bases of the junction unmatched. Per the germline V gene, CDR1 is GTSNPN and CDR2 is SVGIG (reference sequence).

Only a few counts were recorded for this clone. The chain couples TRBV7-9 to TRBJ1-5; 8 nucleotides align to TRBD1. Germline CDR1 SEHNR, CDR2 FQNEAQ (reference sequence). CDR3 size: 17 residues. The J segment lost 4 bases and the V segment lost 1 base, leaving 9 bases of the junction unmatched. DNA for the CDR3: TGTGCCAGCAGCTTAGGCAGGTGGGGACAGGCAAATCAGCCCCAGCATTTT. Translated: CASSLGRWGQANQPQHF.

V is TRBV6-1 and J is TRBJ1-5, with 8 nucleotides matching TRBD1. CDR1 is MNHNS and CDR2 is SASEGT in the germline V gene. Trimming at V came to 2 bases and at J to 5 bases, leaving 5 bases not matched to a gene. The CDR3 is 15 residues long. CDR3 bases: TGTGCCAGCAGTGAACTACAGGGGGGATATCAGCCCCAGCATTTT. Translated, it gives CASSELQGGYQPQHF.

J is TRBJ1-1 and V is TRBV24-1; TRBD1 is a possible D gene (5 bases). This CDR3 is built from 15 residues. From germline, CDR1 is KGHDR and CDR2 SFDVKD. Trimming took 4 bases from V and 0 from J, leaving 11 bases between them. CDR3 sequence reads: CATSEGRQLNTEAFF. CDR3 sequence (DNA): TGTGCCACCAGTGAAGGAAGACAGTTGAACACTGAAGCTTTCTTT.

The J gene is TRBJ2-2, the V gene TRBV11-2; D call uncertain. Deletions cut 5 bases from V and 6 bases from J, with 7 bases between. Germline CDR1 SGHAT, CDR2 FQNNGV. This CDR3 region has 12 residues. The CDR3 protein is CASSPISGELFF. CDR3 bases: TGTGCCAGCAGCCCAATTTCCGGGGAGCTGTTTTTT.

The chain uses TRBV5-1 and TRBJ1-1; 11 bases match TRBD1. The CDR3 sequence is 16 residues long. V dropped 4 bases and J dropped 4; count of bases not matched to a gene: 9. CDR1 and CDR2 (germline): SGHRS, YFSETQ. The CDR3 loop is CASSRSGDRGATEAFF. The CDR3 DNA reads TGCGCCAGCAGCCGATCCGGGGACAGGGGGGCCACTGAAGCTTTCTTT.

The gene calls are TRBV7-8 and TRBJ2-7; 9 bases align to TRBD1. The CDR3 extends over 13 amino acids. V lost 5 bases, J lost 7 bases, and 6 bases stayed unmatched. Germline V gene lookup returns CDR1 SGHVS and CDR2 FQNEAQ. CDR3 protein: CASSRGQGWEQYF. CDR3 bases: TGTGCCAGCAGCAGGGGACAGGGATGGGAGCAGTACTTC.

The gene calls are TRBV5-1 and TRBJ1-4; possibly TRBD1 for D (6 bases). The V end lost 5 bases, the J end lost 8 bases, and 22 bases lay between the germline ends. CDR1 and CDR2 from the germline V gene are SGHRS and YFSETQ. The CDR3 runs 16 residues. The CDR3 coding sequence is TGCGCCAGCAGTCGTTCGGTTGGATCAGGGGACGAAAAACTGTTTTTT. This translates into CASSRSVGSGDEKLFF.

This chain uses TRBV6-5 with TRBJ2-7; D may be TRBD1 (6 bases). This CDR3 has 15 residues. V gave up 6 bases and J gave up 3 bases, with 18 bases separating them. Germline V gene sequence: CDR1 MNHEY, CDR2 SVGAGI. CDR3 sequence: CASRWKRDNHYEQYF. The DNA for the CDR3 is TGTGCCAGCAGATGGAAAAGGGACAACCACTACGAGCAGTACTTC.

This clone was counted a few times. The gene calls are TRBV24-1 and TRBJ1-4; D gene unclear. This CDR3 has 13 amino acids. V dropped 12 bases and J dropped 8 bases, with 18 bases sitting between them. Germline lookup yields CDR1 KGHDR and CDR2 SFDVKD. The CDR3, as DNA: TGTGCCCTCTTGGCGGGGTTTGGAGAAAAACTGTTTTTT. This encodes CALLAGFGEKLFF.

The chain combines TRBV4-3 with TRBJ2-2, with 9 bases identical to TRBD2. From germline, CDR1 is LGHNA and CDR2 YSLEER. V lost 1 base and J lost 0; bases outside the gene matches: 15. The CDR3 totals 21 residues. CDR3 loop: CASSQAIRREGWDANTGELFF. The CDR3, as DNA: TGCGCCAGCAGCCAAGCGATCCGGCGGGAGGGTTGGGACGCGAACACCGGGGAGCTGTTTTTT.

The rearrangement uses TRBV28 and TRBJ2-7; tentative D call: TRBD1 (5 bases). This CDR3 contains 17 residues. V was clipped by 4 bases and J by 3 bases, with 22 bases between them. Germline V gene lookup returns CDR1 MDHEN and CDR2 SYDVKM. CDR3 region: CASSSPREGVNSYEQYF. The CDR3 bases are TGTGCCAGCAGTTCCCCAAGGGAAGGGGTGAACAGCTACGAGCAGTACTTC.

The rearrangement joins TRBV6-2 or TRBV6-3 to TRBJ2-1, with a possible D match to TRBD1 (7 bases). Trimming removed 0 bases at V and 10 bases at J, with 13 bases between. Germline V CDR1 and CDR2: MNHEY, SVGEGT. The CDR3 has 14 amino acids. The CDR3 region has the DNA TGTGCCAGCAGTTACTCAGGGGGCGGAGGGGAGCAGTTCTTC. Amino acids: CASSYSGGGGEQFF.